The entry below describes one TCR beta chain. Its target is not known. This entry is derived from a study of CD8+ T cells in alopecia areata. Turning to the study itself: Twice a day, 5 to 10 mg of oral tofacitinib was administered to treated patients. General study findings and limits: Treatment with tofacitinib significantly lowered scalp clonality and reduced expanded CD8+ clones among the top 100.

Germline loops: CDR1 SGDLS, CDR2 YYNGEE. Trimming shortened V by 2 bases and J by 2 bases, and 13 bases separated the two germline ends. CDR3 length equals 15 residues. Extracted RNA was reverse transcribed, and the resulting cDNA served as sequencing template. The repertoire was sequenced with immunoSEQ multiplex PCR; TCRdb's copy has only in-frame clones and lacks some. The profile shows about 140,000 clones, around 87% of them singletons. Described treatment: oral pan-JAK inhibitor, 5-10 mg twice daily. This TCR came from a human donor with alopecia areata. The J gene is TRBJ1-2, the V gene TRBV9; D not certain. The starting material was CD8+ T cells sorted from blood, obtained at week 4, from a patient treated with tofacitinib. Here the CDR3 DNA reads TGTGCCAGCAGCGTTAATCGTGACGGAAACTATGGCTACACCTTC. The encoded protein is CASSVNRDGNYGYTF.